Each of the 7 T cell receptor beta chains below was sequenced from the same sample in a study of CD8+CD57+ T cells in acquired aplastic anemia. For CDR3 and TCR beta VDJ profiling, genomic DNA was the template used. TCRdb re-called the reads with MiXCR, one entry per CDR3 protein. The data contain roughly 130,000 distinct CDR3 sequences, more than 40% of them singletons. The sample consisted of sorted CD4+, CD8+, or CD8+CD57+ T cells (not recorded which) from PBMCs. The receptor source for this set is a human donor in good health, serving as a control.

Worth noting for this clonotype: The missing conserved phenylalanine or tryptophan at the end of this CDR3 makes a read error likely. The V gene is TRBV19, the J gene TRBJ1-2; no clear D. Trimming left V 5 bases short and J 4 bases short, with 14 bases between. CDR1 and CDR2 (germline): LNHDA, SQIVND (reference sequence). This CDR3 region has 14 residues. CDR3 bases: TGTGCCAGTAGTGCACGGGAACGGTTCTATGGCTACACCCTC. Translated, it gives CASSARERFYGYTL.

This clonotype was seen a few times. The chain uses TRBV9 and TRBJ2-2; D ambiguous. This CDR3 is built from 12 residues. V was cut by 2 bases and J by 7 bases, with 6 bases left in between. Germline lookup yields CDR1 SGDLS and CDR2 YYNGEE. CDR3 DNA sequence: TGTGCCAGCAGCGTCCACATCGGGGAGCTGTTTTTT. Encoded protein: CASSVHIGELFF.

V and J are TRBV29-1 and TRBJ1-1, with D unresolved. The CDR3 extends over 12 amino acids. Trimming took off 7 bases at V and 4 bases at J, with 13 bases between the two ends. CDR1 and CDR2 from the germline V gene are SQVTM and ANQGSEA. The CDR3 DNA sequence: TGCAGCGCCGATCTGGGTCGCACTGAAGCTTTCTTT. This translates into CSADLGRTEAFF.

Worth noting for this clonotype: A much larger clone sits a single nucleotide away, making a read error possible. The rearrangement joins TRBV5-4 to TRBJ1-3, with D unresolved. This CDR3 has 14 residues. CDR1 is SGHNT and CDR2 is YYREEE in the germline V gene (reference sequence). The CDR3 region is CASSSPLSGDTIYF. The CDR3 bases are TGTGCCAGCAGCTCCCCCCTCTCTGGAGACACCATATATTTT.

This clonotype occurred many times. The CDR3 DNA follows: TGCAGCGTTGAAAAGGGCAGGGGGGACGGAAACACCATATATTTT. Protein product: CSVEKGRGDGNTIYF. The chain couples TRBV29-1 to TRBJ1-3; 7 nucleotides line up with TRBD1. The V gene end was trimmed by 2 bases and the J gene end by 4 bases; junction bases not matched to a gene: 8. CDR1 is SQVTM and CDR2 is ANQGSEA in the germline V gene. This CDR3 contains 15 residues.

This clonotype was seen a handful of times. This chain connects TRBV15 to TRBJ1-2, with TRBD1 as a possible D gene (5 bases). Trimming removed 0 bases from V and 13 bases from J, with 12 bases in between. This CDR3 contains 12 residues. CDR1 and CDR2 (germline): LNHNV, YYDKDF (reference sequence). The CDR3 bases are TGTGCCACCAGCAGAGATCGGGGGTTATCCACCTTC. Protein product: CATSRDRGLSTF.

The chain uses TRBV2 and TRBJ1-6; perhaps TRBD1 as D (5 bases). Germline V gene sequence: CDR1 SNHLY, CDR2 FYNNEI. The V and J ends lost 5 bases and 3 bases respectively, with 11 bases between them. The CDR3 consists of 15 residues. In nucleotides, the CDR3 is TGTGCCAGCAGTCCTGACAGAGGCTATAATTCACCCCTCCACTTT. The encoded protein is CASSPDRGYNSPLHF.